This T cell receptor (beta chain) is from a study of molecular identifiers for immune sequencing clone quantification. Regarding this clonotype: A much larger clone sits a single nucleotide away, making a read error possible.

CD8+CD4-CCR7+CD45RA+ sorting gave the naive CD8 T cells. MiXCR, run by TCRdb on the PCR reads, gives a single entry per CDR3 protein. The top ten clones hold about 0.85% of a sample with 80,000 to 95,000 distinct CDR3 sequences, over 15% of them seen once. The sequenced sample consisted of naive CD8+ T cells from blood, with Jurkat cell RNA spiked in. The subset is: FACS-sorted CD8+CD4-CCR7+CD45RA+ naive T cells. The sequence was obtained from a human donor in good health. Some libraries in this study had Jurkat cell RNA spiked in.

In DNA, the CDR3 is TGTGCCAGCAGTTACTCGACACAGGATTCTTTCTTT. Translation gives CASSYSTQDSFF. This chain uses TRBV6-2 or TRBV6-3 with TRBJ1-1, with D perhaps TRBD1 (5 bases). V lost 0 bases and J 12 bases, leaving 11 bases between the germline ends. Germline-derived CDR1 and CDR2 are MNHEY and SVGEGT. The CDR3 totals 12 residues.